Shown below are 31 T cell receptor beta chains from a single sample sequenced in a study of T cells in Graves' hyperthyroidism and ophthalmopathy. Authors of the study amplified TCR beta CDR3 regions from RNA transcripts. TCR CDR3 underwent first-round RT-PCR with the HTBI primer set. TCRdb reanalysed the multiplex PCR reads using MiXCR and keeps one entry per CDR3 protein. The sample yields hundreds of thousands of distinct CDR3 sequences, around 20% seen once. The sequencing input was blood. These receptor sequences come from a woman between 45 and 65 years old with Graves' hyperthyroidism that later progressed to Graves' ophthalmopathy.

This clonotype was counted a few times. This sequence joins TRBV12-3 or TRBV12-4 and TRBJ1-2; D ambiguous. The length of the CDR3 is 15 residues. V dropped 2 bases and J dropped 0 bases, with 10 bases sitting between them. DNA for the CDR3: TGTGCCAGCAGTTTATCGGCGACCGCTAACTATGGCTACACCTTC. Encoded protein: CASSLSATANYGYTF.

The V and J genes are TRBV29-1 and TRBJ1-2; weak D call: TRBD1 (5 bases). V lost 3 bases and J 8 bases, leaving 13 bases between the germline ends. Per germline, CDR1 SQVTM and CDR2 ANQGSEA. The CDR3 sequence is 12 residues long. Here the CDR3 reads CSVEEGVGGYTF. The DNA of the CDR3 is TGCAGCGTTGAGGAAGGGGTGGGCGGCTACACCTTC. Complete variable domain (other parts from reference TRBV29-1 and TRBJ1-2): SAVISQKPSRDICQRGTSLTIQCQVDSQVTMMFWYRQQPGQSLTLIATANQGSEATYESGFVIDKFPISRPNLTFSTLTVSNMSPEDSSIYLCSVEEGVGGYTFGSGTRLTVV.

The rearrangement uses TRBV11-2 and TRBJ1-1; D ambiguous. Per germline, CDR1 SGHAT and CDR2 FQNNGV. Deletions cut 4 bases from V and 11 bases from J, with 14 bases between. The CDR3 loop spans 12 amino acids. The CDR3 nucleotides read TGTGCCAGCAGCTCGGGAGCCACGAAGGCTTTCTTT. Translated, it gives CASSSGATKAFF. The whole variable domain, remainder taken from reference TRBV11-2 and TRBJ1-1, is EAGVAQSPRYKIIEKRQSVAFWCNPISGHATLYWYQQILGQGPKLLIQFQNNGVVDDSQLPKDRFSAERLKGVDSTLKIQPAKLEDSAVYLCASSSGATKAFFGQGTRLTVV.

This clonotype has at least ten counts. The chain carries TRBV20-1 and TRBJ1-1; D call uncertain. Looked up from germline, CDR1 is DFQATT and CDR2 is SNEGSKA (reference sequence). The CDR3 has 12 amino acids. V gave up 6 bases and J gave up 3 bases, with 11 bases separating them. Here the CDR3 reads CSAQDGYTEAFF. The CDR3 DNA reads TGCAGTGCCCAAGACGGCTACACTGAAGCTTTCTTT.

The chain couples TRBV19 to TRBJ1-4; 11 nucleotides line up with TRBD1. Trimming removed 7 bases from V and 8 bases from J; junction bases left unmatched: 6. The CDR3 has 14 residues. Per germline, CDR1 LNHDA and CDR2 SQIVND (reference sequence). The CDR3 loop reads CASNRRDRGEKLFF. CDR3 DNA sequence: TGTGCCAGTAATCGCCGGGACAGGGGGGAAAAACTGTTTTTT.

The CDR3 bases are TGTGCCAGCAGTGGCGCGGACGGAGAAAACATTCAGTACTTC. This translates into CASSGADGENIQYF. The genes are TRBV14 and TRBJ2-4; unclear D gene. Germline CDR1 reads SGHDN; CDR2 reads FVKESK. The CDR3 runs 14 residues. The V end was cut by 6 bases, the J end by 5 bases, with 14 bases between. Supplemented by reference TRBV14 and TRBJ2-4, the full variable domain reads EAGVTQFPSHSVIEKGQTVTLRCDPISGHDNLYWYRRVMGKEIKFLLHFVKESKQDESGMPNNRFLAERTGGTYSTLKVQPAELEDSGVYFCASSGADGENIQYFGAGTRLSVL.

The table lists this clonotype with a few counts. The chain carries TRBV7-9 and TRBJ1-5, with D possibly TRBD1 on 6 matching bases. This CDR3 contains 19 residues. The germline V gene encodes CDR1 SEHNR and CDR2 FQNEAQ (reference sequence). Trimming shortened V by 1 base and J by 6 bases, and 25 bases separated the two germline ends. The CDR3 nucleotides read TGTGCCAGCAGCTTAGAGGGGGTACTCGCAGGGATTGACGGTCAGCCCCAGCATTTT. Protein product: CASSLEGVLAGIDGQPQHF. Full variable domain (remainder filled in from reference TRBV7-9 and TRBJ1-5): DTGVSQNPRHKITKRGQNVTFRCDPISEHNRLYWYRQTLGQGPEFLTYFQNEAQLEKSRLLSDRFSAERPKGSFSTLEIQRTEQGDSAMYLCASSLEGVLAGIDGQPQHFGDGTRLSIL.

In this sample, this clonotype turned up a few times. The chain links TRBV5-1 to TRBJ2-2, with D possibly matching TRBD1 (5 bases). The V gene lost 3 bases and the J gene lost 3 bases, with 9 bases spanning the gap. Germline loops: CDR1 SGHRS, CDR2 YFSETQ. The CDR3 has 14 residues. The CDR3 sequence is CASSYDSHTGELFF. CDR3 sequence (DNA): TGCGCCAGCAGCTACGACAGCCACACCGGGGAGCTGTTTTTT.

The chain uses TRBV27 and TRBJ1-1; D gene uncertain. CDR1 and CDR2 (germline): MNHEY, SMNVEV (reference sequence). The CDR3 is 12 amino acids. With 7 bases removed from V and 1 base from J, the gap between germline ends came to 7 bases. The CDR3 nucleotides read TGTGCCAGCAAGGCAGGGAACACTGAAGCTTTCTTT. This translates into CASKAGNTEAFF.

Note on this clonotype: One base away lies a much larger clone, so this may be a sequencing read error. Written as DNA, the CDR3 is TGCGCCAGCGGTGGGACAGAAGAAACCTACAAGCAGTACTTC. Translated: CASGGTEETYKQYF. The chain couples TRBV5-1 to TRBJ2-7; 7 bases map to TRBD1. This CDR3 spans 14 amino acids. Germline V lookup: CDR1 SGHRS, CDR2 YFSETQ.

This chain connects TRBV19 to TRBJ2-7; 12 bases match TRBD1. This CDR3 comprises 13 residues. V shed 6 bases and J 6 bases; nucleotides not matched to a gene: 3. Per the germline V gene, CDR1 is LNHDA and CDR2 is SQIVND (reference sequence). CDR3 nucleotide sequence: TGTGCCAGTAGGGGGACAGGGGGCAGCGAGCAGTACTTC. This translates into CASRGTGGSEQYF.

DNA for the CDR3: TGTGCCAGCAGTTACTCAGGGGACAGGACAGATACGCAGTATTTT. Encoded protein: CASSYSGDRTDTQYF. J is TRBJ2-3 and V is TRBV6-5; TRBD1 agrees at 8 bases. Germline CDR1 MNHEY, CDR2 SVGAGI. This CDR3 contains 15 residues. The ends lost 0 bases at V and 3 bases at J; junction bases unmatched: 2.

This chain uses TRBV30 with TRBJ2-7, with 12 bases that match TRBD2. The CDR3 sequence is 14 residues long. Germline V gives CDR1 GTSNPN, CDR2 SVGIG (reference sequence). V lost 2 bases, J lost 2 bases, and 1 base stayed unmatched. Here the CDR3 DNA reads TGTGCCTGGAGTCGACTAGCGGGGGCCTACGAGCAGTACTTC. Amino acids: CAWSRLAGAYEQYF.

There are many counts of this clonotype. The V gene is TRBV3-1, the J gene TRBJ2-3; D ambiguous. The CDR3 loop spans 15 amino acids. CDR1 and CDR2 (germline): LGHDT, YNNKEL (reference sequence). The V gene lost 1 base and the J gene lost 5 bases, with 13 bases spanning the gap. The CDR3 protein is CASSQGNRARDTQYF. The CDR3 bases are TGTGCCAGCAGCCAAGGGAACCGGGCTCGAGATACGCAGTATTTT.

This clonotype was seen a few times. This sequence joins TRBV9 and TRBJ1-2; 7 bases are a match to TRBD1. CDR1 is SGDLS, CDR2 YYNGEE, per germline. This CDR3 spans 16 amino acids. The J segment lost 2 bases and the V segment lost 4 bases, leaving 11 bases of the junction unmatched. Here the CDR3 reads CASSRGGGQRNYGYTF. Written as DNA, the CDR3 is TGTGCCAGCAGCAGGGGGGGGGGACAGCGAAACTATGGCTACACCTTC.

Ten or more counts support this clonotype. The V and J genes are TRBV5-6 and TRBJ2-5, with D perhaps matching TRBD1 (6 bases). The V end was cut by 4 bases, the J end by 3 bases, with 19 bases between. Looked up from germline, CDR1 is SGHDT and CDR2 is YYEEEE. This CDR3 has 16 residues. CDR3 in DNA: TGTGCCAGCAGCCGGGCCTTGGTGGACAGCGAAGAGACCCAGTACTTC. Its translation: CASSRALVDSEETQYF.

This clonotype was picked up many times. V usage is TRBV10-3 and J usage is TRBJ2-7; possible D gene TRBD2, 5 bases. With 3 bases removed from V and 4 bases from J, the gap between germline ends came to 13 bases. The CDR3 spans 14 residues. From germline, CDR1 is ENHRY and CDR2 SYGVKD. The CDR3 region has the DNA TGTGCCATCAGTGAACTAAGCGGCAGATACGAGCAGTACTTC. This sequence encodes CAISELSGRYEQYF.

The chain employs TRBV29-1 and TRBJ1-5; TRBD1 matches at 8 bases. The germline CDR1 and CDR2 sequences are SQVTM and ANQGSEA. V was pared by 0 bases and J by 11 bases, with 12 bases of the junction left unmatched. CDR3 length equals 15 residues. Here the CDR3 DNA reads TGCAGCGTTGAAGATCGGGACAGGTTCCCGAGGACCCAGCATTTT. The encoded protein is CSVEDRDRFPRTQHF.

Details on this clonotype: A much larger clone lies one base from this, so it may be a read error. This likely comes from a read error, as the CDR3 has no conserved phenylalanine or tryptophan at its end. The J gene is TRBJ2-1, the V gene TRBV2; no reliable D call. This CDR3 is built from 14 residues. Looked up from germline, CDR1 is SNHLY and CDR2 is FYNNEI. V shed 6 bases and J shed 0 bases, with 9 bases lying between them. The CDR3 sequence is CASRVSGSYNEQFL. The CDR3 DNA sequence: TGTGCCAGCAGGGTGTCGGGCTCCTACAATGAGCAGTTCCTC.

The chain links TRBV28 to TRBJ1-5, with 8 positions matching TRBD1. The CDR3 runs to 17 residues. Germline values: CDR1 MDHEN, CDR2 SYDVKM. Trimming removed 5 bases from V and 2 bases from J; junction bases left unmatched: 11. DNA of the CDR3: TGTGCCAGCAGTACTCCACAGGGGGGTAGTCGCAATCAGCCCCAGCATTTT. It encodes CASSTPQGGSRNQPQHF.

Only a few counts were recorded for this clonotype. The chain employs TRBV14 and TRBJ1-2; TRBD1 matches 7 bases. Germline loops: CDR1 SGHDN, CDR2 FVKESK. CDR3 length: 14 residues. V was pared by 4 bases and J by 7 bases, with 9 bases of the junction left unmatched. The CDR3 DNA reads TGTGCCAGCAGCCGGAAAGGGGGCGCCGCTGGCTACACCTTC. Its protein product is CASSRKGGAAGYTF.

This clonotype was detected ten times or more. V gene TRBV3-1 combines with J gene TRBJ2-5; D gene ambiguous. CDR1 LGHDT and CDR2 YNNKEL come from the germline V gene (reference sequence). V was clipped by 0 bases and J by 6 bases, with 11 bases between them. The CDR3 extends over 14 amino acids. For the CDR3, the DNA is TGTGCCAGCAGCCAAGAAGTCTTGCTGAAGACCCAGTACTTC. It yields the protein CASSQEVLLKTQYF.

This chain links TRBV12-3 or TRBV12-4 with TRBJ2-7; the match to TRBD1 covers 7 bases. The CDR3 sequence is 14 residues long. Trimming removed 3 bases from V and 5 bases from J; junction bases left unmatched: 7. The CDR3 bases are TGTGCCAGCAGTTTTTTAGGGGGCGGTCACGAGCAGTACTTC. Amino acid sequence: CASSFLGGGHEQYF.

The chain uses TRBV20-1 and TRBJ2-5, with TRBD2 matching 13 bases. Germline lookup yields CDR1 DFQATT and CDR2 SNEGSKA (reference sequence). The CDR3 loop spans 16 amino acids. With 5 bases clipped from V and 2 bases from J, the junction kept 8 bases outside the gene matches. The CDR3 DNA is TGCAGTGCTGACATTCCGGGACTAGCGGGGCAAGAGACCCAGTACTTC. This gives the protein CSADIPGLAGQETQYF.

A note on this clonotype: One end of the junction fails to match germline, which may point to a read error. The rearrangement uses TRBV12-3 or TRBV12-4 and TRBJ1-1, with D perhaps matching TRBD1 (5 bases). The CDR3 runs to 13 residues. This CDR3 is CAGSRQQNTEAFF. The DNA for the CDR3 is TGTGCCGGCAGTCGACAGCAGAACACTGAAGCCTTCTTT.

The chain employs TRBV24-1 and TRBJ2-3, with 13 bases identical to TRBD2. Germline-derived CDR1 and CDR2 are KGHDR and SFDVKD. The ends lost 7 bases at V and 0 bases at J; junction bases unmatched: 3. The CDR3 loop spans 16 amino acids. CDR3 in amino acids: CATRLAGGASTDTQYF. The CDR3 DNA reads TGTGCCACCAGACTAGCGGGGGGGGCTAGCACAGATACGCAGTATTTT.

CDR3 sequence: CASRQGTGYGYTF. The CDR3 DNA follows: TGTGCCAGCAGACAAGGGACAGGGTACGGCTACACCTTC. The V and J genes are TRBV2 and TRBJ1-2; 9 bases match TRBD1. J was trimmed by 8 bases and V by 6 bases; bases with no gene match: 7. Per germline, CDR1 SNHLY and CDR2 FYNNEI. The CDR3 is 13 residues long.

This chain uses TRBV6-1 with TRBJ1-1; TRBD1 is a possible D gene (6 bases). Trimming left V 8 bases short and J 2 bases short, with 15 bases between. The length of the CDR3 is 14 residues. CDR1 is MNHNS and CDR2 is SASEGT in the germline V gene. CDR3 nucleotide sequence: TGTGCCAGCCCCGAGCGGGGGACAAACACTGAAGCTTTCTTT. It specifies CASPERGTNTEAFF.

This clonotype was counted many times. This chain joins TRBV3-1 and TRBJ1-1; D is unclear. The germline V gene has CDR1 LGHDT and CDR2 YNNKEL (reference sequence). The CDR3 loop spans 13 amino acids. V lost 3 bases and J 1 base, leaving 6 bases between the germline ends. The CDR3 DNA is TGTGCCAGCAGCCAGTCAGAGAACACTGAAGCTTTCTTT. Amino acid sequence: CASSQSENTEAFF.

This clonotype was counted ten times or more. Mismatch with germline at one junction end may stem from a read error. The V call is TRBV2, the J call TRBJ2-7, with 8 bases aligning to TRBD1. Germline CDR1 reads SNHLY; CDR2 reads FYNNEI. CDR3 length: 16 residues. The CDR3: CASREAGTGISYEQYF. The CDR3 DNA reads TGTGCCAGCAGGGAAGCCGGGACAGGTATCTCCTACGAGCAGTACTTC.

The chain couples TRBV6-1 to TRBJ2-7, with D possibly being TRBD1 or TRBD2 (5 bases each). Germline values: CDR1 MNHNS, CDR2 SASEGT. CDR3 length: 11 residues. With 6 bases removed from V and 5 bases from J, the gap between germline ends came to 8 bases. DNA for the CDR3: TGTGCCAGCAGCGGGACCCACGAGCAGTACTTC. This sequence encodes CASSGTHEQYF.